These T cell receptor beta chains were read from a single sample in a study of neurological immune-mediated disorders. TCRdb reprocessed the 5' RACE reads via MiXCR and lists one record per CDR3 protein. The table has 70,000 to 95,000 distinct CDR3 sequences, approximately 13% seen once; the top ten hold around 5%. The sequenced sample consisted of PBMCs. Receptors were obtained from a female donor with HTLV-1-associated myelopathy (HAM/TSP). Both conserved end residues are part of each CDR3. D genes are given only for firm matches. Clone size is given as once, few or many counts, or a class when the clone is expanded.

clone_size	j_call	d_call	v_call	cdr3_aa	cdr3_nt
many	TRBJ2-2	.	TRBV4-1	CASSQGRRSDTGELFF	TGCGCCAGCAGCCAAGGGCGGCGTTCGGACACCGGGGAGCTGTTTTTT
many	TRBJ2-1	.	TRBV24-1	CATSDLYGVFDEQFF	TGTGCCACCAGTGATTTGTACGGGGTTTTCGATGAGCAGTTCTTC
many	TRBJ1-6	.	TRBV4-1	CASTTGGRGDSPLHF	TGCGCCAGCACGACGGGAGGTCGTGGGGATTCACCCCTCCACTTT
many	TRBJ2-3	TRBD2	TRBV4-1	CASSQDPLAGGTDTQYF	TGCGCCAGCAGCCAAGATCCCCTAGCCGGGGGGACAGATACGCAGTATTTT
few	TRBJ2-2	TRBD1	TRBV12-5	CASGSGTGATGELFF	TGTGCTAGTGGTTCAGGGACAGGGGCCACCGGGGAGCTGTTTTTT
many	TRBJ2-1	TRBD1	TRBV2	CASSDPRTGYVAVF	TGTGCCAGCAGTGACCCGAGGACAGGGTATGTTGCTGTCTTC
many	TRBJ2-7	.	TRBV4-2	CASSQGRVNYYEQYF	TGTGCCAGCAGCCAAGGGCGAGTCAACTACTACGAGCAGTACTTC
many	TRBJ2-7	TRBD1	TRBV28	CASRRQGDSYEQYF	TGTGCCAGCAGGCGGCAGGGGGACTCCTACGAGCAGTACTTC
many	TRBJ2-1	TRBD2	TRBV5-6	CASRGTKYNEQFF	TGTGCCAGCAGGGGGACTAAGTACAATGAGCAGTTCTTC
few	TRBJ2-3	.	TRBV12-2	CASRFSGQGTDTQYF	TGTGCAAGTCGCTTTAGTGGACAGGGCACAGATACGCAGTATTTT
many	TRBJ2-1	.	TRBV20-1	CSARVKMSGNEQFF	TGCAGTGCTAGAGTCAAGATGTCGGGCAATGAGCAGTTCTTC
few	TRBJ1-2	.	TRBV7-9	CASSLVYAGATANYGYTF	TGTGCCAGCAGCTTAGTGTATGCGGGGGCGACGGCTAACTATGGCTACACCTTC
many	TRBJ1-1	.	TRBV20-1	CSARRGTVVGDTEAFF	TGCAGTGCTAGGAGAGGGACGGTGGTTGGTGACACTGAAGCTTTCTTT
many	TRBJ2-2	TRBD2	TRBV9	CASSVDGGGAAGELFF	TGTGCCAGCAGCGTAGACGGCGGGGGGGCTGCCGGGGAGCTGTTTTTT
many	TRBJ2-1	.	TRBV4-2	CASRPTIYNEQFF	TGTGCCAGCAGGCCTACAATCTACAATGAGCAGTTCTTC
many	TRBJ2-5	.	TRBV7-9	CASSDLLTHALGETQYF	TGTGCCAGCAGCGACTTATTGACTCATGCACTCGGAGAGACCCAGTACTTC
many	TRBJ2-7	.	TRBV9	CASSPFEGVAYEQYF	TGTGCCAGCTCCCCCTTTGAGGGTGTCGCCTACGAGCAGTACTTC
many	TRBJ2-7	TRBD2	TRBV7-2	CASSSGLAGVQQYF	TGTGCCAGCAGCTCCGGACTAGCGGGGGTGCAGCAGTACTTC
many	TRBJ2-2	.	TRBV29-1	CSVVGENTGELFF	TGCAGCGTTGTGGGGGAAAACACCGGGGAGCTGTTTTTT
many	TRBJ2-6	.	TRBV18	CASSPPFMRGSGANVLTF	TGTGCCAGCTCACCACCTTTTATGAGGGGCTCTGGGGCCAACGTCCTGACTTTC
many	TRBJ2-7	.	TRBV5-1	CTSNPGGYEQYF	TGCACCAGCAATCCAGGGGGGTACGAGCAGTACTTC
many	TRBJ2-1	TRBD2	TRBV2	CASKSEGTSYNEQFF	TGTGCCAGCAAGTCCGAGGGGACTAGCTACAATGAGCAGTTCTTC
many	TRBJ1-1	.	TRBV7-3	CASSGYETGLTEAFF	TGTGCCAGCAGCGGATATGAAACAGGGTTAACTGAAGCTTTCTTT